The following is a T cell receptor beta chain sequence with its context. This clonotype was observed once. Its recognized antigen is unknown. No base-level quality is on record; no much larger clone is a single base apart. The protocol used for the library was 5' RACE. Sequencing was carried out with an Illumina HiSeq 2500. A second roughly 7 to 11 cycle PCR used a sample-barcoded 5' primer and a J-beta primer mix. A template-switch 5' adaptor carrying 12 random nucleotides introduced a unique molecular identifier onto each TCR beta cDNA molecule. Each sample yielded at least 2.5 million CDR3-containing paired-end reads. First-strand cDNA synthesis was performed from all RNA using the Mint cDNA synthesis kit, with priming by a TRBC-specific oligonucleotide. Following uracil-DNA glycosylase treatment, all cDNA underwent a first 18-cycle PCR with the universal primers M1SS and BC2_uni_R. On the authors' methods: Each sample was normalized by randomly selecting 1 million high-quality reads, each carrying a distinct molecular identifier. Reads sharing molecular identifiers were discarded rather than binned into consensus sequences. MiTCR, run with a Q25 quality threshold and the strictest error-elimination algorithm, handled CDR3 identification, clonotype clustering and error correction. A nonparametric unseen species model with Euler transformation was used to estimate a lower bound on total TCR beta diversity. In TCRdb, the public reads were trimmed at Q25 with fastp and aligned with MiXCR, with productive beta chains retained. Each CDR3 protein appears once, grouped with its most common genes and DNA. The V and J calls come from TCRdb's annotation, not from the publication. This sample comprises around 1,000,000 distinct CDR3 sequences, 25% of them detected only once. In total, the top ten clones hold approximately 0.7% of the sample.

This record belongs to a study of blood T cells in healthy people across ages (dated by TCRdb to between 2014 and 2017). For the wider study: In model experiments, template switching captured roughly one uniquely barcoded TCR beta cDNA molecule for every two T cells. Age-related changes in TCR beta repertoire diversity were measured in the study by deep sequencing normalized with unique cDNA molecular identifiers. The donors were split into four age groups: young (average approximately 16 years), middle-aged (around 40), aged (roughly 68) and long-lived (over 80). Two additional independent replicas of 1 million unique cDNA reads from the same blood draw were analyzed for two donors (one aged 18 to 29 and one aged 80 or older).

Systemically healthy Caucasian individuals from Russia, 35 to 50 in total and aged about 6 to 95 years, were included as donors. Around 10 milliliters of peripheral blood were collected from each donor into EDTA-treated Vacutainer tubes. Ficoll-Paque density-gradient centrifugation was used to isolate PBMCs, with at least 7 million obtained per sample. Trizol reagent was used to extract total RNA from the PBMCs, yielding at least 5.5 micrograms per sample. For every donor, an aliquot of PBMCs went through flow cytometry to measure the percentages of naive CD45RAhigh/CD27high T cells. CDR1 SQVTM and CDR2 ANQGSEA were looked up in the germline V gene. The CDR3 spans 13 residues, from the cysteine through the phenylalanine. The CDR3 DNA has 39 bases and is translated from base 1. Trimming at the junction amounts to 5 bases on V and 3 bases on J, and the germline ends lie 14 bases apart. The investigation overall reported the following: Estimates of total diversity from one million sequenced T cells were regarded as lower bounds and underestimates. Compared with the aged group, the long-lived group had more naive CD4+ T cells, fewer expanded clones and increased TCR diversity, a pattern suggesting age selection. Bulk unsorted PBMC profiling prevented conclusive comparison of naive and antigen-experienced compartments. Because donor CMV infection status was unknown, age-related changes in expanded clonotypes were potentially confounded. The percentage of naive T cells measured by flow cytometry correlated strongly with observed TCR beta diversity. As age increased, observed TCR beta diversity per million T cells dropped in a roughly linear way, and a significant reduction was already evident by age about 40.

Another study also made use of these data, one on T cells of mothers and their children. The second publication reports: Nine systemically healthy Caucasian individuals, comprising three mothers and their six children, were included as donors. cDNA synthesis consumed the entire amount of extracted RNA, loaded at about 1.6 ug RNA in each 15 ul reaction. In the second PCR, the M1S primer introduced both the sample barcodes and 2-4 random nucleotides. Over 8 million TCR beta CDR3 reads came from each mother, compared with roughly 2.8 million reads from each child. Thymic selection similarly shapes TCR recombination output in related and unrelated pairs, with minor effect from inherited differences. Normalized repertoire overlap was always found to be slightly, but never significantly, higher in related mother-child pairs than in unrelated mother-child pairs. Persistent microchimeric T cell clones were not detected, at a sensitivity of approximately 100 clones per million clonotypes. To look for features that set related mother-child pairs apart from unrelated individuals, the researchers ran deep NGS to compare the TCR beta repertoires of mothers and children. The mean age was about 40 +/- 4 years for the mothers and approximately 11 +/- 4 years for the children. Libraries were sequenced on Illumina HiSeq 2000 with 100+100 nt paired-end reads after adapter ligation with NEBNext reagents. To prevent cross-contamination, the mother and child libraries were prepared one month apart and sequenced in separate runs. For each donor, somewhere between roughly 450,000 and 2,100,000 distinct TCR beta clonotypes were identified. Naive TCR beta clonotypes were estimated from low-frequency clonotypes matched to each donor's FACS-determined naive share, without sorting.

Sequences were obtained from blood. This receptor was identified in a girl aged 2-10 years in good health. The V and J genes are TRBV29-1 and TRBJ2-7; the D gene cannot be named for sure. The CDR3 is CSVKPRLGYEQYF. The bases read TGCAGCGTTAAGCCCCGTCTGGGCTACGAGCAGTACTTC.